Listed below are T cell receptor beta chains from one sample, sequenced in a study of blood T cell repertoires in COVID-19. Sequenced by immunoSEQ multiplex PCR; TCRdb stores in-frame clones only, minus some. The sample yields about 250,000 clones, over 75% seen once. Sequencing was carried out using PBMCs or T cells enriched from blood (not recorded which). Receptor source: a woman aged 18 to 35 who had recovered from COVID-19. CDR3s include the opening cysteine and the closing phenylalanine or tryptophan. Each record gives: D gene, J gene, V gene, CDR3 protein. D genes are given only for firm matches.

TRBD1 | TRBJ2-7 | TRBV19 | CASSIRDRDDEQYF
- | TRBJ2-3 | TRBV9 | CASSAGEGVADTQYF
- | TRBJ1-5 | TRBV18 | CASSPTGNRAQPQHF
- | TRBJ2-1 | TRBV9 | CASSVVGGAYNEQFF
- | TRBJ1-2 | TRBV18 | CASSPAGTTNYGYTF
TRBD1 | TRBJ2-7 | TRBV3-1/TRBV3-2 | CASRQGQGYEQYF
TRBD1 | TRBJ1-2 | TRBV6-5 | CASSRQGRANYGYTF
- | TRBJ1-2 | TRBV4-2 | CASSQETADPNYGYTF
TRBD1 | TRBJ1-1 | TRBV28 | CASRRRDRGRGTEAFF
TRBD2 | TRBJ2-3 | TRBV7-6 | CASSFLQRGPVTDTQYF
- | TRBJ1-5 | TRBV5-6 | CASSAYGGSNQPQHF
- | TRBJ2-5 | TRBV15 | CATSSKTDQAETQYF
- | TRBJ2-2 | TRBV18 | CASSPRQNTGELFF
- | TRBJ1-1 | TRBV19 | CATKGRERTEAFF
TRBD1 | TRBJ1-1 | TRBV7-8 | CASSLGQGANTEAFF
- | TRBJ2-3 | TRBV10-3 | CAISGGGSESTDTQYF
- | TRBJ2-1 | TRBV27 | CASSPKTQGSEQFF
- | TRBJ1-6 | TRBV27 | CASSFDNSPLHF